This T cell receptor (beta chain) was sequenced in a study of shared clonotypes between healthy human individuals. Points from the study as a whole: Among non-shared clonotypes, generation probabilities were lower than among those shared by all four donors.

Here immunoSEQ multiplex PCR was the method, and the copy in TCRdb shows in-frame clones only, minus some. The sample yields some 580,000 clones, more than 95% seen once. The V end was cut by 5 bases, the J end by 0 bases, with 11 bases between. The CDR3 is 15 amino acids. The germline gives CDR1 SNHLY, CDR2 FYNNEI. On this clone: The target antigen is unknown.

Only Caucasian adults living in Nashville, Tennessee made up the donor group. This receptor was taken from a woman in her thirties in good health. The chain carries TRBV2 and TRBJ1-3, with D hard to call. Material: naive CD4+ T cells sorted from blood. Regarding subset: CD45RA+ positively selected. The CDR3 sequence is CASSYLPSSGNTIYF. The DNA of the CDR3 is TGTGCCAGCAGTTACTTACCGAGCTCTGGAAACACCATATATTTT.